Shown below are 27 T cell receptor beta chains from a single sample sequenced in a study of T cells expressing NK-cell markers. TCRdb re-called the 5' RACE reads; every CDR3 protein appears as one record, without DNA. In all, the sample yields roughly 110,000 distinct CDR3 sequences. The sample consisted of blood T cells: a sorted CD56 or NKG2C T cell subset, CD4+ or CD8+ T cells, or bulk PBMC T cells (not recorded which). The receptors come from a woman aged 18 to 75 in good health.

The chain links TRBV7-3 to TRBJ1-1. CDR1 SGHTA and CDR2 FQGTGA come from the germline V gene. The CDR3 totals 12 residues. CDR3 amino acids: CASSDLSGEAFF.

This sequence joins TRBV29-1 and TRBJ1-1; TCRdb's assignment of TRBD1 cannot be checked, as there is no DNA. The germline V gene has CDR1 SQVTM and CDR2 ANQGSEA. This CDR3 spans 14 amino acids. CDR3 residues: CSVVQGAMNTEAFF.

V is TRBV7-9 and J is TRBJ2-3; TCRdb names TRBD1, which stays unverified in the absence of DNA. Looked up from germline, CDR1 is SEHNR and CDR2 is FQNEAQ (reference sequence). The CDR3 is 15 residues long. CDR3 protein: CASSSWTGSTDTQYF.

The rearrangement uses TRBV4-3 and TRBJ2-3; TCRdb gives TRBD2 as the D gene, but with no DNA this cannot be confirmed. The CDR3 sequence is 17 residues long. The germline CDR1 and CDR2 sequences are LGHNA and YSLEER. The CDR3 is CASSQGVGGGITDTQYF.

This chain links TRBV4-3 with TRBJ2-1; TCRdb's D call, TRBD2, is unchecked because there is no DNA. The germline V gene has CDR1 LGHNA and CDR2 YSLEER. This CDR3 is 18 amino acids long. The CDR3 is CASSQEGAGGPLYNEQFF.

The chain recombines TRBV12-3 or TRBV12-4 with TRBJ1-5. The CDR3 extends over 12 amino acids. The CDR3 sequence: CATGPPNQPQHF.

The chain carries TRBV20-1 and TRBJ2-5; TCRdb picks TRBD1, but there is no DNA to check that call. The CDR3 extends over 12 amino acids. Germline CDR1 reads DFQATT; CDR2 reads SNEGSKA (reference sequence). The CDR3 spells CSASPGGETQYF.

The rearrangement joins TRBV10-3 to TRBJ2-1; TCRdb's D call of TRBD1 is untestable without DNA. Germline CDR1 is ENHRY and CDR2 is SYGVKD. The CDR3 covers 14 residues. Here the CDR3 reads CAISEVGGYNEQFF.

V and J are TRBV15 and TRBJ1-1; TCRdb lists TRBD1, though no DNA is available to test this call. In germline, CDR1 is LNHNV, CDR2 YYDKDF (reference sequence). This CDR3 region has 17 residues. CDR3 residues: CATSKGVEGTMNTEAFF.

The genes are TRBV7-9 and TRBJ1-2; no DNA is available, so the TRBD1 call from TCRdb remains unchecked. The CDR3 has 14 residues. Germline CDR1 and CDR2: SEHNR and FQNEAQ (reference sequence). The CDR3 loop reads CASSSSRQPYGYTF.

The genes are TRBV4-1 and TRBJ2-1; the TCRdb call, TRBD2, lacks DNA for checking. There are 13 residues in the CDR3. The germline V gene encodes CDR1 MGHRA and CDR2 YSYEKL. CDR3 sequence reads: CASSQGLVNEQFF.

This chain connects TRBV2 to TRBJ1-1; the D gene TCRdb calls, TRBD1, cannot be checked with no DNA. Germline V lookup: CDR1 SNHLY, CDR2 FYNNEI. The CDR3 is 16 residues long. The CDR3 loop is CASSEAPGVENTEAFF.

The CDR3 here is CASSQSTVNYGYTF. The chain has TRBV4-1 and TRBJ1-2. The length of the CDR3 is 14 residues. Germline-derived CDR1 and CDR2 are MGHRA and YSYEKL.

The chain joins TRBV7-8 to TRBJ1-1; TCRdb outputs TRBD1, but without DNA this stays unchecked. CDR1 is SGHVS and CDR2 is FQNEAQ in the germline V gene. This CDR3 region has 16 residues. The CDR3 sequence is CASSSTSTGVWVEAFF.

V usage is TRBV5-1 and J usage is TRBJ1-1; lacking DNA, the TRBD1 call made by TCRdb goes unchecked. The CDR3 spans 16 residues. CDR1 and CDR2 (germline): SGHRS, YFSETQ. The CDR3 sequence is CASSWGPWQGSTEAFF.

The chain is built from TRBV7-2 and TRBJ2-1. Per germline, CDR1 SGHTA and CDR2 FQGNSA. The CDR3 runs 14 residues. This CDR3 is CASSLGLGNNEQFF.

CDR3 sequence: CASSLGQGHGYTF. The V and J genes are TRBV7-9 and TRBJ1-2; TCRdb calls TRBD1, which cannot be checked without DNA. The CDR3 has 13 residues. Germline V gene lookup returns CDR1 SEHNR and CDR2 FQNEAQ (reference sequence).

The chain combines TRBV28 with TRBJ2-7; without DNA, the TCRdb call of TRBD1 cannot be checked. Germline assignment: CDR1 MDHEN and CDR2 SYDVKM. The CDR3 is 14 amino acids. CDR3 sequence: CASSLTGDVYEQYF.

The CDR3: CASSSTGLAYNEQFF. The chain recombines TRBV12-3 or TRBV12-4 with TRBJ2-1; there is no DNA to check the TCRdb D call of TRBD1. The CDR3 loop spans 15 amino acids.

The chain carries TRBV11-2 and TRBJ2-1; the TCRdb call, TRBD1, lacks DNA for checking. The germline CDR1 and CDR2 sequences are SGHAT and FQNNGV. The CDR3 runs to 16 residues. CDR3: CASSLLGGTAYNEQFF.

This chain links TRBV14 with TRBJ2-3. The CDR3 length is 13 residues. Germline CDR1 and CDR2: SGHDN and FVKESK. The CDR3: CASSQDMTDTQYF.

This chain joins TRBV7-2 and TRBJ1-5; there is no DNA to check the TCRdb D call of TRBD1. Per germline, CDR1 SGHTA and CDR2 FQGNSA. This CDR3 has 14 amino acids. The CDR3 loop is CASSLAGQRSAQHF.

The V gene is TRBV4-1, the J gene TRBJ2-5; TCRdb indicates TRBD1, and absent DNA this call remains unverified. Germline V gene data show CDR1 as MGHRA and CDR2 as YSYEKL. This CDR3 spans 16 amino acids. The CDR3 is CASSPSGLSREETQYF.

The gene calls are TRBV29-1 and TRBJ1-1. The CDR3 is 13 amino acids. The germline V gene has CDR1 SQVTM and CDR2 ANQGSEA. CDR3: CSASDLMNTEAFF.

The V and J genes are TRBV20-1 and TRBJ2-1. The CDR3 has 13 residues. Germline loops: CDR1 DFQATT, CDR2 SNEGSKA (reference sequence). The CDR3 sequence is CSARRPTYNEQFF.

The V call is TRBV5-6, the J call TRBJ2-3; TCRdb proposes TRBD1, but this gene call is untestable without DNA. The CDR3 sequence is 14 residues long. The germline CDR1 and CDR2 sequences are SGHDT and YYEEEE. The CDR3 sequence is CASSPGDFTDTQYF. Filled out from reference TRBV5-6 and TRBJ2-3, the complete variable domain reads DAGVTQSPTHLIKTRGQQVTLRCSPKSGHDTVSWYQQALGQGPQFIFQYYEEEERQRGNFPDRFSGHQFPNYSSELNVNALLLGDSALYLCASSPGDFTDTQYFGPGTRLTVL.

J is TRBJ1-5 and V is TRBV27. The germline gives CDR1 MNHEY, CDR2 SMNVEV (reference sequence). This CDR3 comprises 14 residues. The CDR3 is CASSLSSGDQPQHF.